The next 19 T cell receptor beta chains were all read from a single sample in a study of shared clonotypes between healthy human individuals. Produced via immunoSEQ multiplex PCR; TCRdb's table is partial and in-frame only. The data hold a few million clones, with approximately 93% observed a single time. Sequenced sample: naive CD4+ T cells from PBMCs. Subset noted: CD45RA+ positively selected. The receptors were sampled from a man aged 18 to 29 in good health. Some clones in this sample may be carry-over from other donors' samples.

Here the CDR3 reads CSVTRQETQYF. DNA for the CDR3: TGCAGCGTTACTCGCCAAGAGACCCAGTACTTC. The genes are TRBV29-1 and TRBJ2-5; D is ambiguous. Trimming took off 5 bases at V and 1 base at J, with 5 bases between the two ends. Germline V gives CDR1 SQVTM, CDR2 ANQGSEA. CDR3 length: 11 amino acids.

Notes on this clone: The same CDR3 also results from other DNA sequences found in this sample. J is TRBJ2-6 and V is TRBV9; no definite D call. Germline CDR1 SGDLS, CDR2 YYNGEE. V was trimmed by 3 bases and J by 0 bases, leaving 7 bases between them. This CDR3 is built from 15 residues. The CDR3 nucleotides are TGTGCCAGCAGCGCCTCAGGCTCTGGGGCCAACGTCCTGACTTTC. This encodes CASSASGSGANVLTF.

The CDR3 nucleotides read TGTGCCAGCAGGAAAGATCCGGGACAGGTCTCCTATTTT. Its translation: CASRKDPGQVSYF. The chain links TRBV6-5 to TRBJ2-3; 8 positions match TRBD1. Trimming at V came to 6 bases and at J to 15 bases, leaving 14 bases not matched to a gene. This CDR3 has 13 residues. CDR1 is MNHEY and CDR2 is SVGAGI in the germline V gene.

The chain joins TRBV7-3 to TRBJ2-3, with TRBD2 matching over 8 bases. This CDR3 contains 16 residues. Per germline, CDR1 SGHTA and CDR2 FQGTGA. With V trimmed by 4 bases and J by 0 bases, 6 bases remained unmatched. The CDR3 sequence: CASSSSGTRSTDTQYF. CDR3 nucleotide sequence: TGTGCCAGCAGCTCATCCGGGACTAGAAGCACAGATACGCAGTATTTT.

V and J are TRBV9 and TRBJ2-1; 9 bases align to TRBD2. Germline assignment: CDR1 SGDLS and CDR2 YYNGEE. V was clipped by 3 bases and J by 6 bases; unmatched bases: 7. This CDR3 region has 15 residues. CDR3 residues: CASSATSGFTNEQFF. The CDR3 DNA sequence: TGTGCCAGCAGCGCTACTAGCGGGTTTACCAATGAGCAGTTCTTC.

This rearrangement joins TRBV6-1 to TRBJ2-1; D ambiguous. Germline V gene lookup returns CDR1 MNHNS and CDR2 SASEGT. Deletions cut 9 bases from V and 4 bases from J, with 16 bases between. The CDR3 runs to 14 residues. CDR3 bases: TGTGCCAGTCAAAATGGCCCGACTTACAATGAGCAGTTCTTC. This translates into CASQNGPTYNEQFF.

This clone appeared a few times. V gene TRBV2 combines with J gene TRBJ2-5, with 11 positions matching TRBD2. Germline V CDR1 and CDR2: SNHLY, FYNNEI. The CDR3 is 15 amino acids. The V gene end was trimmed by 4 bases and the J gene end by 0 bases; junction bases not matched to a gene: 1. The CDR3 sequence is CASSGLAGHQETQYF. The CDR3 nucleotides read TGTGCCAGCAGTGGACTAGCGGGACACCAAGAGACCCAGTACTTC.

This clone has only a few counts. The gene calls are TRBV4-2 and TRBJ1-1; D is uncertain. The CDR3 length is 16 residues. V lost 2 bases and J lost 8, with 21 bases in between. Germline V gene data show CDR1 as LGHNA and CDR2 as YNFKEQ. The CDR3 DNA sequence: TGTGCCAGCAGCCAAAACCCGTCTCAGTCTGGCAGGGAAGCTTTCTTT. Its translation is CASSQNPSQSGREAFF.

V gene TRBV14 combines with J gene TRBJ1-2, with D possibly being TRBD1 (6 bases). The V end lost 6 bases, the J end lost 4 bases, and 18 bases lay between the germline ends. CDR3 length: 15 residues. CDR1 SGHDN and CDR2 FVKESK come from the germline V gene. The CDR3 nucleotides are TGTGCCAGCAGTCCCCCCGGGGGGCTAGGCTATGGCTACACCTTC. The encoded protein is CASSPPGGLGYGYTF.

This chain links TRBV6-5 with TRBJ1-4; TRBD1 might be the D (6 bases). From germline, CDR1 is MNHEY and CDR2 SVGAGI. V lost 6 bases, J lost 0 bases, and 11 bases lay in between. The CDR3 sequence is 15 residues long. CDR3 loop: CASRSQGTTNEKLFF. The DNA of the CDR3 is TGTGCCAGCAGATCACAGGGCACAACTAATGAAAAACTGTTTTTT.

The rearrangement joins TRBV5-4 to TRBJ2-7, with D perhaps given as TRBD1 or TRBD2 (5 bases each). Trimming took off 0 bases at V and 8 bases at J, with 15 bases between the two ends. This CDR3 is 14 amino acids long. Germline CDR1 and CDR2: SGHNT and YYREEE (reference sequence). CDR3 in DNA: TGTGCCAGCAGCTTGGTTGGGGGTGAAGTTCAGCAGTACTTC. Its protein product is CASSLVGGEVQQYF.

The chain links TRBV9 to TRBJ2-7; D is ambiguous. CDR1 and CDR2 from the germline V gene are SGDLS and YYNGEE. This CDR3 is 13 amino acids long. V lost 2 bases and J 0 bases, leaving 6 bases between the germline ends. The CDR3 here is CASSVNPSYEQYF. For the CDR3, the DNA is TGTGCCAGCAGCGTCAATCCCTCCTACGAGCAGTACTTC.

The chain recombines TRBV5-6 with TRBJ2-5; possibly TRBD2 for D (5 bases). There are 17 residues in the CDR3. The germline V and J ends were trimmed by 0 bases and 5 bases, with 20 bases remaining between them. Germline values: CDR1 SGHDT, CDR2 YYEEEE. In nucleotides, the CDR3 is TGTGCCAGCAGCTTGGGGACTCACCCCGCGATTTGGGAGACCCAGTACTTC. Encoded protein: CASSLGTHPAIWETQYF.

Here the CDR3 reads CASKGLREGYNEQFF. As DNA, the CDR3 is TGTGCCAGTAAAGGCTTGCGGGAAGGATACAATGAGCAGTTCTTC. The chain links TRBV19 to TRBJ2-1, with D possibly matching TRBD2 (6 bases). Per germline, CDR1 LNHDA and CDR2 SQIVND (reference sequence). Trimming pared 7 bases from V and 4 bases from J, leaving 17 bases between. The CDR3 is 15 amino acids.

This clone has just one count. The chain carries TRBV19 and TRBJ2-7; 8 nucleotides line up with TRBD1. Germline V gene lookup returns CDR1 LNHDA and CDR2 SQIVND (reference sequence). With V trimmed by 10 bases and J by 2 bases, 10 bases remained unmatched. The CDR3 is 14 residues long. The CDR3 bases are TGTGCCACAATTACAGGGGGGTTCCCCTACGAGCAGTACTTC. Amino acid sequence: CATITGGFPYEQYF.

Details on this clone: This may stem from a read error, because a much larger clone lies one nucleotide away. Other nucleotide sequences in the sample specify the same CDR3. CDR3 loop: CASSLARNTIYF. The CDR3 DNA reads as TGTGCCAGCAGTTTAGCCAGAAACACCATATATTTT. This rearrangement joins TRBV28 to TRBJ1-3; D remains unclear. The V gene's germline CDR1 is MDHEN and CDR2 SYDVKM. V lost 2 bases and J 5 bases, leaving 4 bases between the germline ends. This CDR3 comprises 12 residues.

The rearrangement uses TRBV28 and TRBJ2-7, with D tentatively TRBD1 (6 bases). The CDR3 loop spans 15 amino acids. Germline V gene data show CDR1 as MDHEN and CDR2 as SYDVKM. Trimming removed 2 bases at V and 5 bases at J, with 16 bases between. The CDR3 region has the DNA TGTGCCAGCAGTTTACCGACGTGGGGGCGAGACGAGCAGTACTTC. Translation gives CASSLPTWGRDEQYF.

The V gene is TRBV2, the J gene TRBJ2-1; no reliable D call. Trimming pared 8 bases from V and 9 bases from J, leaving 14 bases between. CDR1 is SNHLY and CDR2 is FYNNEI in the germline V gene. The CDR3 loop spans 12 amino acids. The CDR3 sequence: CASARQSSEQFF. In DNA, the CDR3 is TGTGCCAGCGCCCGGCAGTCCAGTGAGCAGTTCTTC.

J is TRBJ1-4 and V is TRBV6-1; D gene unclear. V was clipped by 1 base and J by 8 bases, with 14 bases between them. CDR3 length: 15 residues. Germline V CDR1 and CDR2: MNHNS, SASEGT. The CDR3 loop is CASSEVRSPFEKLFF. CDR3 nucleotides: TGTGCCAGCAGTGAAGTACGCAGCCCTTTCGAAAAACTGTTTTTT.